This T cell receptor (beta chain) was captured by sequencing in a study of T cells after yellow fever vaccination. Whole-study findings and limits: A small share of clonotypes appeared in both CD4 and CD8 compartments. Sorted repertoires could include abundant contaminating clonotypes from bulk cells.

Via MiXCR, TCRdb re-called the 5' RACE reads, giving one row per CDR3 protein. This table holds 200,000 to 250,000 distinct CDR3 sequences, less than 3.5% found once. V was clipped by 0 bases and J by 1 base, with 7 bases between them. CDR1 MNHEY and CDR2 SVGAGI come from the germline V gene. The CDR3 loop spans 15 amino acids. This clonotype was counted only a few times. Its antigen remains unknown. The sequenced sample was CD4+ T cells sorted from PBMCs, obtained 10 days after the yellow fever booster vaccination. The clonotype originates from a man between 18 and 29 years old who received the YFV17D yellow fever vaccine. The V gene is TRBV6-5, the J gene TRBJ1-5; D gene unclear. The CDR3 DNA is TGTGCCAGCAGTTACTCTGTGGCGAGCAATCAGCCCCAGCATTTT. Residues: CASSYSVASNQPQHF.